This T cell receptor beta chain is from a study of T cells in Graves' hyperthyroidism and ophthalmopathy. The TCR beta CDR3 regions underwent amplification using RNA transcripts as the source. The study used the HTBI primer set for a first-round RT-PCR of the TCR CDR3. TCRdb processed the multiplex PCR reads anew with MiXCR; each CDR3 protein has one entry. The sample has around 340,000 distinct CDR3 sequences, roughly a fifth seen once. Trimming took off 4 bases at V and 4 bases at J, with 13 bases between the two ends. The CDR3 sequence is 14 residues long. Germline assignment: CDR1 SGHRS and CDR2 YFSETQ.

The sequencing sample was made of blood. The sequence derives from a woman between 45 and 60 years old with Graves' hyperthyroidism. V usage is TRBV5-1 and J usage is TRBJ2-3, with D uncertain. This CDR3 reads CASSPLKGADTQYF. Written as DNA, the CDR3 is TGCGCCAGCAGCCCCCTAAAGGGTGCAGATACGCAGTATTTT.